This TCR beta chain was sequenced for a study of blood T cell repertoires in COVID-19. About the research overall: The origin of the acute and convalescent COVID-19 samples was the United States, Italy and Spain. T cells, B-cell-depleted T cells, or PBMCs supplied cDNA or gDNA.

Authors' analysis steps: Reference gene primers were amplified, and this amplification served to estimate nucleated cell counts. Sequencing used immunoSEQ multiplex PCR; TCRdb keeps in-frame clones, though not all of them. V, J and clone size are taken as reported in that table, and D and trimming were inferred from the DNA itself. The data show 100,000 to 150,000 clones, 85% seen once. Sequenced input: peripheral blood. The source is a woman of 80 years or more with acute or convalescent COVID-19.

This chain's CDR3 is CASSPGSGQGRGKYQPQHF. DNA for the CDR3: TGTGCCAGCAGTCCCGGCAGCGGACAGGGGAGGGGGAAGTATCAGCCCCAGCATTTT. The chain joins TRBV28 to TRBJ1-5, with 9 bases fitting TRBD1. The germline V gene has CDR1 MDHEN and CDR2 SYDVKM. This CDR3 has 19 residues. J gave up 5 bases and V 5 bases, and 19 bases lay outside the gene matches.